A single T cell receptor beta chain is shown here with its context. Its antigen is unidentified. The CDR3 totals 14 residues. V lost 6 bases to trimming and J lost 7 bases, with 16 bases between them. Per germline, CDR1 MNHEY and CDR2 SVGEGT. This entry belongs to a study of regulatory T cells in long-lasting Graves disease. Whole-study results and caveats: Between persistent patients, about 2,800 public clonotypes were shared, exceeding the 966 shared between new patients. Persistent Graves' cases showed lower TCR diversity than newly diagnosed cases. When disease was persistent, TRBV28, TRBJ1-2 and TRBJ2-5 were the favored segments.

Specified time point: persistent/refractory GD, antithyroid drugs over 5 years with positive TRAb. Isolated PBMC RNA provided the starting material for the TCR library. The patients included were those that came from an endocrinology department in Xi'an, China. Construction of TCR beta libraries relied on iRepertoire HTBI primers and on Arm-PCR targeting CDR3 regions. TCRdb analysed the multiplex PCR reads with MiXCR anew, one entry per CDR3 protein. The sample carries about half a million distinct CDR3 sequences, roughly 23% recorded once. The chain recombines TRBV6-2 or TRBV6-3 with TRBJ1-3; D gene ambiguous. This receptor was identified in a female donor with Graves disease. The sample was peripheral blood mononuclear cells (PBMCs), taken when the disease was refractory, from a patient treated with antithyroid drugs. Here the CDR3 reads CASSRDRERNTIYF. The DNA for the CDR3 is TGTGCCAGCAGCCGAGACCGGGAGAGGAACACCATATATTTT.